This T cell receptor (beta chain) was profiled in a study of cytomegalovirus exposure and HLA in healthy donors. Findings and caveats of the study: Listed as cytomegalovirus-associated were roughly 180 TCR beta chains.

The PCR ran on 60 Vbeta and 13 Jbeta primers. Here immunoSEQ multiplex PCR was the method, and the copy in TCRdb shows in-frame clones only, minus some. Here the sample spans over 40,000 clones, 72% being singletons. Notes on this clone: The antigen is unknown.

Germline V gene data show CDR1 as MNHEY and CDR2 as SVGAGI. J lost 1 base, V lost 0 bases, and 2 bases had no gene match. This CDR3 spans 16 amino acids. The sequenced sample consisted of PBMCs. The V call is TRBV6-5, the J call TRBJ2-7; 11 positions match TRBD1. The TCR comes from a man aged 25-45 years in good health and CMV-seronegative. The DNA for the CDR3 is TGTGCCAGCAGTTACTCGGGACAGGGGGTTTCCTACGAGCAGTACTTC. This codes for CASSYSGQGVSYEQYF.